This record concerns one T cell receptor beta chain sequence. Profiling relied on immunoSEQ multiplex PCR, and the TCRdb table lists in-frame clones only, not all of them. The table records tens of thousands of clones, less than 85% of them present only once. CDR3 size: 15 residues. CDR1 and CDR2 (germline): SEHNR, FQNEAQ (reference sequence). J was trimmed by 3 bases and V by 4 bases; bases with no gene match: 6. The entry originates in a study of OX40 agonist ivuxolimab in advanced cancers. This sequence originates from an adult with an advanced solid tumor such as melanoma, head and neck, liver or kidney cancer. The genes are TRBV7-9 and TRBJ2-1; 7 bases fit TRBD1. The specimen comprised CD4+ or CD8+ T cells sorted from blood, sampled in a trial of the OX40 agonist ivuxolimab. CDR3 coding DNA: TGTGCCAGCAGCTCAACAGGGGCAATCTACAATGAGCAGTTCTTC. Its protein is CASSSTGAIYNEQFF.